The rows below give T cell receptor beta chains drawn from one sample of a study of blood T cell repertoires in COVID-19. The data were produced by immunoSEQ multiplex PCR, yet TCRdb's version contains in-frame clones alone and is incomplete. Of approximately 69,000 clones detected, over 65% appear once; the ten largest clones hold approximately 18%. Sequenced sample: peripheral blood. These receptors were obtained from an elderly woman with acute or convalescent COVID-19. Both conserved end residues are part of each CDR3. The order of the fields is D gene, V gene, clone size, J gene, CDR3 protein, CDR3 DNA. The D gene is left open where the match is weak. The size of a clone is reported for some rows only, either as once, few or many, or as a class for expanded clones.

-	TRBV11-2	-	TRBJ2-7	CASSLRTSDYEQYF	TGTGCCAGCAGCTTAAGGACTTCTGATTACGAGCAGTACTTC
TRBD2	TRBV19	-	TRBJ2-2	CASSIASGGLGELFF	TGTGCCAGTAGTATCGCTAGCGGGGGGTTAGGGGAGCTGTTTTTT
-	TRBV9	-	TRBJ2-2	CASSVVTREGELFF	TGTGCCAGCAGCGTAGTAACTCGTGAAGGGGAGCTGTTTTTT
-	TRBV5-1	-	TRBJ2-1	CASSLEGGGYNEQFF	TGCGCCAGCAGCTTGGAAGGAGGTGGCTACAATGAGCAGTTCTTC
-	TRBV3-1/TRBV3-2	-	TRBJ1-3	CASSPGTGNTIYF	TGTGCCAGCAGCCCCGGGACTGGAAACACCATATATTTT
-	TRBV7-9	-	TRBJ2-7	CASSSHQGSYEQYF	TGTGCCAGCAGCTCACATCAGGGGTCCTACGAGCAGTACTTC
-	TRBV7-9	-	TRBJ2-1	CASSLGAGSRVLAQFF	TGTGCCAGCAGCTTAGGGGCCGGGAGTAGGGTCCTAGCGCAGTTCTTC
TRBD1	TRBV14	-	TRBJ1-4	CASSPRRQGAKANEKLFF	TGTGCCAGCAGCCCCCGAAGACAGGGGGCGAAGGCTAATGAAAAACTGTTTTTT
-	TRBV7-9	-	TRBJ1-2	CASSYHLQGVNGYTF	TGTGCCAGCAGCTACCACTTACAGGGTGTAAATGGCTACACCTTC
TRBD1	TRBV5-6	few	TRBJ1-2	CASSWAGGNYGYTF	TGTGCCAGCAGCTGGGCAGGGGGCAACTATGGCTACACCTTC
TRBD1	TRBV5-5	-	TRBJ2-1	CASSVRDSSYNEQFF	TGTGCCAGCAGCGTCCGGGACAGCTCCTACAATGAGCAGTTCTTC
-	TRBV6-5	-	TRBJ1-5	CASTPATAGQPQHF	TGTGCCAGCACCCCAGCGACAGCCGGCCAGCCCCAGCATTTT
-	TRBV19	-	TRBJ1-1	CASSTHTGRTEAFF	TGTGCCAGTAGTACCCACACAGGGAGAACTGAAGCTTTCTTT
TRBD1	TRBV27	-	TRBJ2-5	CASSFTGQGMAQYF	TGTGCCAGCAGTTTCACGGGACAGGGGATGGCCCAGTACTTC
-	TRBV12-5	-	TRBJ2-5	CASGLIRETQYF	TGTGCTAGTGGTTTGATCAGGGAGACCCAGTACTTC
TRBD1	TRBV6-6	-	TRBJ1-3	CAVIQGAGNTIYF	TGTGCCGTTATACAGGGGGCTGGAAACACCATATATTTT
-	TRBV9	-	TRBJ1-6	CASSVSGESHSPLHF	TGTGCCAGCAGCGTATCGGGGGAATCCCATTCACCCCTCCACTTT
TRBD2	TRBV9	-	TRBJ2-3	CASSVDPGLAGGLGTQYF	TGTGCCAGCAGCGTCGACCCTGGACTAGCGGGGGGGTTGGGTACGCAGTATTTT
TRBD1	TRBV5-5	-	TRBJ1-5	CASSLGQGLRNQPQHF	TGTGCCAGCAGTTTAGGACAGGGATTGAGGAATCAGCCCCAGCATTTT
-	TRBV6-5	few	TRBJ1-4	CASSIVGDKNEKLFF	TGTGCCAGCAGTATTGTGGGGGACAAGAATGAAAAACTGTTTTTT
TRBD1	TRBV29-1	once	TRBJ2-2	CSVDRDTGELFF	TGCAGCGTCGACAGGGACACCGGGGAGCTGTTTTTT
-	TRBV2	-	TRBJ2-7	CASSDWGETYEQYF	TGTGCCAGCAGTGATTGGGGGGAAACCTACGAGCAGTACTTC
TRBD2	TRBV28	-	TRBJ2-1	CASTVGPGGYNEQFF	TGTGCCAGCACCGTTGGCCCGGGGGGGTACAATGAGCAGTTCTTC
-	TRBV19	-	TRBJ2-1	CASSILRDNNEQFF	TGTGCCAGTAGTATTCTCCGGGACAACAATGAGCAGTTCTTC
TRBD2	TRBV7-3	once	TRBJ2-3	CASSFSSGPTSTDTQYF	TGTGCCAGCAGCTTTTCTAGCGGCCCTACTAGCACAGATACGCAGTATTTT
TRBD1	TRBV5-8	-	TRBJ2-1	CASSLGQGFGNEQFF	TGTGCCAGCAGCTTGGGACAGGGATTTGGCAATGAGCAGTTCTTC
-	TRBV6-5	-	TRBJ2-5	CASTPGPRETQYF	TGTGCCAGCACTCCAGGCCCCCGAGAGACCCAGTACTTC
TRBD1	TRBV11-3	-	TRBJ1-1	CASSLSGGLTEAFF	TGTGCCAGCAGCCTGTCAGGGGGTCTCACTGAAGCTTTCTTT
TRBD1	TRBV30	-	TRBJ1-3	CAWRGTGAGNTIYF	TGTGCCTGGCGAGGGACAGGGGCTGGAAACACCATATATTTT
-	TRBV27	-	TRBJ1-5	CASSFGRGSNQPQHF	TGTGCCAGCAGTTTTGGCAGGGGAAGCAATCAGCCCCAGCATTTT
TRBD1	TRBV30	-	TRBJ1-2	CAWGQGAGGYTF	TGTGCCTGGGGACAGGGGGCCGGTGGCTACACCTTC
-	TRBV5-4	-	TRBJ1-2	CASSLNQGTNYGYTF	TGTGCCAGCAGCTTGAATCAGGGGACTAACTATGGCTACACCTTC
-	TRBV12-3/TRBV12-4	-	TRBJ2-7	CASRWASSYEQYF	TGTGCCAGCAGGTGGGCCTCGTCCTACGAGCAGTACTTC
TRBD1	TRBV25-1	-	TRBJ1-2	CASSDWTGVDGYTF	TGTGCCAGCAGTGACTGGACAGGGGTCGATGGCTACACCTTC
-	TRBV12-3/TRBV12-4	-	TRBJ1-1	CASSYSANTEAFF	TGTGCCAGCAGCTACAGTGCTAACACTGAAGCTTTCTTT